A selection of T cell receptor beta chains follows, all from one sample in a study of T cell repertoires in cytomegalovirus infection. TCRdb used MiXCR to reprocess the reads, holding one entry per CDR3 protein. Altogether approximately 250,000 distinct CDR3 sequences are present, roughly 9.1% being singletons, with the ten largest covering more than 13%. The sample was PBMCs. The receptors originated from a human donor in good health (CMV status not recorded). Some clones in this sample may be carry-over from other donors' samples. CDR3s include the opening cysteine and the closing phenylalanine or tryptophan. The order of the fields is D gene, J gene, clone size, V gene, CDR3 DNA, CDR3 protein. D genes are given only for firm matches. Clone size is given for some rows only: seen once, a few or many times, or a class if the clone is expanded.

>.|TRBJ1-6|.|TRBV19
TGTGCCAGTACCCTGGACACACCTAATTCACCCCTCCACTTT
CASTLDTPNSPLHF
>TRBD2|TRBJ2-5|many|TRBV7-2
TGTGCCAGCAGCTTCGGGGGGGCCCTGAATGTTCAGTACTTC
CASSFGGALNVQYF
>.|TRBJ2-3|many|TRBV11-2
TGTGCCAGCAGCTTAATGACGGGGAGCACAGATACGCAGTATTTT
CASSLMTGSTDTQYF
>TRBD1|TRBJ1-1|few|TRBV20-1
TGCAGTGCTAGAGGAACCCCCGGGACAGGGTTTGGTGAAGCTTTCTTT
CSARGTPGTGFGEAFF
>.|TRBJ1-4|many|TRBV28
TGTGCCAGCAGCCTTGGTCGAGCTTCTAATGAAAAACTGTTTTTT
CASSLGRASNEKLFF
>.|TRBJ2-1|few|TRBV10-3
TGTGCCATCAGTGAGTGGGGGTATGAGCAGTTCTTC
CAISEWGYEQFF
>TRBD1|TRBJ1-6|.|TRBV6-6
TGTGCCAGCAGCCCAGCGTGGGACAGTAATTCACCCCTCCACTTT
CASSPAWDSNSPLHF
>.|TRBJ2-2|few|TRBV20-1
TGCAGTGCTAGTTGGGGACTGAACACCGGGGAGCTGTTTTTT
CSASWGLNTGELFF
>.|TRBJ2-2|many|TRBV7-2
TGTGCCAGCAGCTTAGTTGGAGCTCAAGCCGGGGAGCTGTTTTTT
CASSLVGAQAGELFF
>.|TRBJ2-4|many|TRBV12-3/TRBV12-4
TGTGCCAGCAGGAGCGAAGGAAACATTCAGTACTTC
CASRSEGNIQYF
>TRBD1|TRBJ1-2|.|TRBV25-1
TGTGCCAGCAGTGAAGTGGCAGGGGGCTATGGCTACACCTTC
CASSEVAGGYGYTF
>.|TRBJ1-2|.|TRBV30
TGTGCCTGGGCACGGGACTCTAACTATGGCTACACCTTC
CAWARDSNYGYTF